The next 27 T cell receptor beta chains were all read from a single sample in a study of shared clonotypes between healthy human individuals. Produced via immunoSEQ multiplex PCR; TCRdb's table is partial and in-frame only. This table holds about 2 million clones, approximately 95% found once. Naive CD8 cells comprised CD45RO-negative, CCR7-positively selected cells, excluding terminally differentiated effector memory CD45RA+ cells. Sequences were obtained from naive CD8+ T cells sorted from blood. The receptor source for this set is a man younger than 35 in good health.

Note on this clone: Other DNA sequences in the same sample also yield this CDR3. The J gene is TRBJ2-7, the V gene TRBV7-9; D unclear. There are 11 residues in the CDR3. Germline V gene lookup returns CDR1 SEHNR and CDR2 FQNEAQ (reference sequence). Trimming stripped 5 bases from V and 4 bases from J, with 6 bases between. Written as DNA, the CDR3 is TGTGCCAGCAGCGCGACGTACGAGCAGTACTTC. Amino acid sequence: CASSATYEQYF.

The J gene is TRBJ2-5, the V gene TRBV4-1, with 10 bases lining up with TRBD2. The CDR3 is made up of 14 amino acids. Per the germline V gene, CDR1 is MGHRA and CDR2 is YSYEKL. V shed 8 bases and J 5 bases; nucleotides not matched to a gene: 8. CDR3 region: CASGGTSEGETQYF. In DNA, the CDR3 is TGCGCCAGCGGGGGGACTAGCGAAGGTGAGACCCAGTACTTC.

About this clone itself: Other DNA sequences within the sample encode an identical CDR3. The chain employs TRBV25-1 and TRBJ2-7, with D unresolved. Trimming took 2 bases from V and 1 from J, leaving 6 bases between them. This CDR3 is 13 amino acids long. Germline V gene data show CDR1 as MGHDK and CDR2 as SYGVNS. In nucleotides, the CDR3 is TGTGCCAGCAGTGAACTAGGGTCCTACGAGCAGTACTTC. It specifies CASSELGSYEQYF.

On this clone itself: A read error may produce the germline difference seen at one junction end. The chain uses TRBV30 and TRBJ2-5; D perhaps matches TRBD2 (6 bases). The J call may be incorrect, as the DNA end agrees better with TRBJ2-7. The germline CDR1 and CDR2 sequences are GTSNPN and SVGIG (reference sequence). The CDR3 covers 12 residues. The CDR3 loop is CAGRTLAYEQYF. The DNA for the CDR3 is TGTGCCGGGAGGACTCTAGCCTACGAGCAGTACTTC.

V is TRBV7-8 and J is TRBJ2-5, with 10 bases that match TRBD1. The CDR3 length is 15 residues. J was trimmed by 1 base and V by 1 base; bases with no gene match: 0. The germline V gene has CDR1 SGHVS and CDR2 FQNEAQ. The CDR3 DNA reads as TGTGCCAGCAGCTTAGGGGACAGGGGCCAAGAGACCCAGTACTTC. It translates to CASSLGDRGQETQYF.

A note on this clone: Other DNA sequences in the same sample also yield this CDR3. The chain combines TRBV11-2 with TRBJ2-7, with a weak D call TRBD2 (5 bases). In germline, CDR1 is SGHAT, CDR2 FQNNGV. There are 14 residues in the CDR3. With 1 base removed from V and 0 bases from J, the gap between germline ends came to 7 bases. This CDR3 is CASSLVGSSYEQYF. As DNA, the CDR3 is TGTGCCAGCAGCTTAGTGGGGAGCTCCTACGAGCAGTACTTC.

Worth noting for this clone: The same CDR3 also results from other DNA sequences found in this sample. This chain connects TRBV4-1 to TRBJ2-7; D is undetermined. The CDR3 consists of 14 residues. V was clipped by 1 base and J by 0 bases, with 7 bases between them. In germline, CDR1 is MGHRA, CDR2 YSYEKL. For the CDR3, the DNA is TGCGCCAGCAGCCAAGTCCCTCACTCCTACGAGCAGTACTTC. It is translated as CASSQVPHSYEQYF.

The rearrangement joins TRBV7-9 to TRBJ2-7, with 9 positions matching TRBD1. Germline V gene lookup returns CDR1 SEHNR and CDR2 FQNEAQ (reference sequence). J gave up 0 bases and V 5 bases, and 5 bases lay outside the gene matches. This CDR3 is built from 15 residues. CDR3 nucleotide sequence: TGTGCCAGCAGCACCGGGACAGGGTTCTCCTACGAGCAGTACTTC. Residues: CASSTGTGFSYEQYF.

The chain employs TRBV4-1 and TRBJ2-2; D gene uncertain. CDR1 is MGHRA and CDR2 is YSYEKL in the germline V gene. The V end was cut by 0 bases, the J end by 1 base, with 9 bases between. This CDR3 comprises 16 residues. CDR3 amino acids: CASSQEGFGNTGELFF. CDR3 sequence (DNA): TGCGCCAGCAGCCAAGAGGGGTTTGGGAACACCGGGGAGCTGTTTTTT.

The chain couples TRBV5-1 to TRBJ2-1; 7 nucleotides line up with TRBD1. V shed 7 bases and J 2 bases; nucleotides not matched to a gene: 6. Germline-derived CDR1 and CDR2 are SGHRS and YFSETQ. This CDR3 has 14 amino acids. CDR3 in DNA: TGCGCCAGCGGGTGGACAGGACCCTACAATGAGCAGTTCTTC. Translating it yields CASGWTGPYNEQFF.

This rearrangement joins TRBV7-9 to TRBJ1-6; D perhaps matches TRBD1 (5 bases). The CDR3 loop spans 17 amino acids. V shed 1 base and J shed 14 bases, with 24 bases lying between them. Germline-derived CDR1 and CDR2 are SEHNR and FQNEAQ (reference sequence). CDR3 in DNA: TGTGCCAGCAGCTTAGTCGACCGAATTACCGGGACCGCCGCCCTCCACTTT. It codes for CASSLVDRITGTAALHF.

The gene calls are TRBV30 and TRBJ2-5; D gene ambiguous. This CDR3 has 13 residues. V lost 2 bases, J lost 1 base, and 8 bases lay in between. Germline CDR1 is GTSNPN and CDR2 is SVGIG (reference sequence). CDR3 region: CAWSNEIQETQYF. In DNA, the CDR3 is TGTGCCTGGAGTAATGAGATCCAAGAGACCCAGTACTTC.

V gene TRBV4-3 combines with J gene TRBJ2-7; unclear D gene. V lost 4 bases and J 2 bases, leaving 15 bases between the germline ends. CDR1 and CDR2 (germline): LGHNA, YSLEER. The CDR3 sequence is 15 residues long. The chain's CDR3 is CASSRDSTATYEQYF. The CDR3 nucleotides are TGCGCCAGCAGCCGAGATTCTACAGCAACCTACGAGCAGTACTTC.

This clone was observed once. This chain uses TRBV27 with TRBJ2-7; D remains unclear. The CDR3 length is 14 residues. Per the germline V gene, CDR1 is MNHEY and CDR2 is SMNVEV (reference sequence). Trimming stripped 0 bases from V and 6 bases from J, with 12 bases between. The CDR3 loop reads CASSLSIHGREQYF. CDR3 in DNA: TGTGCCAGCAGTTTATCGATTCACGGGCGCGAGCAGTACTTC.

The chain has TRBV6-5 and TRBJ2-3, with TRBD1 matching 9 bases. The length of the CDR3 is 16 residues. The V gene's germline CDR1 is MNHEY and CDR2 SVGAGI. J gave up 1 base and V 0 bases, and 2 bases lay outside the gene matches. The CDR3 here is CASSYSQGAGTDTQYF. The CDR3 DNA follows: TGTGCCAGCAGTTACTCACAGGGGGCAGGCACAGATACGCAGTATTTT.

The CDR3 loop reads CASSEYYNQETQYF. The CDR3 nucleotides read TGTGCCAGCAGTGAATATTACAACCAAGAGACCCAGTACTTC. The genes are TRBV2 and TRBJ2-5, with D uncertain. The CDR3 runs 14 residues. CDR1 SNHLY and CDR2 FYNNEI come from the germline V gene. The germline V and J ends were trimmed by 2 bases and 0 bases, with 7 bases remaining between them.

V usage is TRBV7-2 and J usage is TRBJ2-7; no reliable D call. Trimming removed 0 bases from V and 0 bases from J, with 9 bases in between. Germline values: CDR1 SGHTA, CDR2 FQGNSA. The CDR3 spans 15 residues. The CDR3 sequence: CASSLAAEASYEQYF. The CDR3 region has the DNA TGTGCCAGCAGCTTAGCGGCAGAAGCCTCCTACGAGCAGTACTTC. The full variable domain, in which reference TRBV7-2 and TRBJ2-7 provide the parts outside the CDR3, is GAGVSQSPSNKVTEKGKDVELRCDPISGHTALYWYRQSLGQGLEFLIYFQGNSAPDKSGLPSDRFSAERTGGSVSTLTIQRTQQEDSAVYLCASSLAAEASYEQYFGPGTRLTVT.

The chain uses TRBV5-1 and TRBJ2-7; D possibly corresponds to TRBD1 (6 bases). This CDR3 contains 15 residues. With 3 bases removed from V and 5 bases from J, the gap between germline ends came to 18 bases. CDR1 and CDR2 (germline): SGHRS, YFSETQ. The CDR3 loop is CASSWGTSEVDEQYF. DNA of the CDR3: TGCGCCAGCAGCTGGGGGACATCCGAAGTTGACGAGCAGTACTTC.

This clone has just one count. J is TRBJ1-5 and V is TRBV2; 8 nucleotides agree with TRBD1. Germline assignment: CDR1 SNHLY and CDR2 FYNNEI. This CDR3 is built from 13 residues. The V and J ends lost 3 bases and 9 bases, in that order; junction bases with no gene match: 4. The CDR3 nucleotides are TGTGCCAGCAGTGACCCCGGGACAGGGCCCCAGCATTTT. Translation: CASSDPGTGPQHF. Full variable domain (remainder filled in from reference TRBV2 and TRBJ1-5): EPEVTQTPSHQVTQMGQEVILRCVPISNHLYFYWYRQILGQKVEFLVSFYNNEISEKSEIFDDQFSVERPDGSNFTLKIRSTKLEDSAMYFCASSDPGTGPQHFGDGTRLSIL.

The chain is built from TRBV5-4 and TRBJ2-7; either TRBD1 or TRBD2 may fit D (5 bases each). The length of the CDR3 is 14 residues. V shed 0 bases and J shed 3 bases, with 10 bases lying between them. The germline gives CDR1 SGHNT, CDR2 YYREEE (reference sequence). DNA for the CDR3: TGTGCCAGCAGCTTGGGAGGGGAGAACTACGAGCAGTACTTC. It codes for CASSLGGENYEQYF.

Concerning this clone: At one end, the junction sequence differs from germline, possibly due to a read error. Other DNA sequences in this specimen translate into the identical CDR3. The chain employs TRBV13 and TRBJ1-6; TRBD1 might be the D (5 bases). The CDR3 sequence is 12 residues long. Germline V gene sequence: CDR1 PRHDT, CDR2 FYEKMQ (reference sequence). Written as DNA, the CDR3 is TGTGCCAGCAGCCTAGGGGACTCACCCCTCCACTTT. Its protein product is CASSLGDSPLHF.

J is TRBJ1-2 and V is TRBV5-8; 8 positions agree with TRBD1. V was clipped by 1 base and J by 6 bases; unmatched bases: 5. The CDR3 has 14 residues. Germline V gene data show CDR1 as SGHTS and CDR2 as YDEGEE. CDR3 sequence: CASSLYTGGDGYTF. CDR3 DNA: TGTGCCAGCAGCTTGTATACAGGGGGTGATGGCTACACCTTC.

This chain uses TRBV28 with TRBJ2-1, with 7 bases fitting TRBD1. V was pared by 6 bases and J by 10 bases, with 18 bases of the junction left unmatched. The length of the CDR3 is 16 residues. Germline CDR1 reads MDHEN; CDR2 reads SYDVKM. The CDR3 is CASSSRDRAFTIEQFF. In DNA, the CDR3 is TGTGCCAGCAGCTCCCGGGACAGAGCCTTTACAATCGAGCAGTTCTTC.

The chain combines TRBV28 with TRBJ2-1; 10 nucleotides align to TRBD2. There are 15 residues in the CDR3. Germline V gene lookup returns CDR1 MDHEN and CDR2 SYDVKM. Unmatched junction bases numbered 10, after V lost 6 bases and J lost 8 bases. The CDR3 region is CASSFSGGALDEQFF. CDR3 DNA: TGTGCCAGCAGCTTCAGCGGGGGGGCACTGGATGAGCAGTTCTTC.

The chain uses TRBV7-2 and TRBJ2-1, with TRBD2 matching 10 bases. Trimming took 5 bases from V and 4 from J; bases not matched to a gene: 5. Germline loops: CDR1 SGHTA, CDR2 FQGNSA. The CDR3 runs 15 residues. The DNA for the CDR3 is TGTGCCAGCAGCCCTCTAGCGGGGGTTTACAATGAGCAGTTCTTC. It yields the protein CASSPLAGVYNEQFF. The full variable domain, in which reference TRBV7-2 and TRBJ2-1 provide the parts outside the CDR3, is GAGVSQSPSNKVTEKGKDVELRCDPISGHTALYWYRQSLGQGLEFLIYFQGNSAPDKSGLPSDRFSAERTGGSVSTLTIQRTQQEDSAVYLCASSPLAGVYNEQFFGPGTRLTVL.

The rearrangement joins TRBV7-9 to TRBJ2-7, with D perhaps TRBD1 or TRBD2 (6 bases each). Deletions cut 0 bases from V and 5 bases from J, with 17 bases between. CDR1 is SEHNR, CDR2 FQNEAQ, per germline (reference sequence). The CDR3 has 16 residues. The CDR3, as DNA: TGTGCCAGCAGCTTAGCAGTCGGGGGCAGTATCCACGAGCAGTACTTC. Translating it yields CASSLAVGGSIHEQYF.

The J gene is TRBJ2-1, the V gene TRBV29-1, with 8 bases fitting TRBD2. The germline gives CDR1 SQVTM, CDR2 ANQGSEA. V lost 7 bases to trimming and J lost 1 base; unmatched junction nucleotides: 3. The CDR3 length is 13 residues. The CDR3 DNA reads TGCAGCGCCCGACTAGCGTCCTACAATGAGCAGTTCTTC. Protein: CSARLASYNEQFF.